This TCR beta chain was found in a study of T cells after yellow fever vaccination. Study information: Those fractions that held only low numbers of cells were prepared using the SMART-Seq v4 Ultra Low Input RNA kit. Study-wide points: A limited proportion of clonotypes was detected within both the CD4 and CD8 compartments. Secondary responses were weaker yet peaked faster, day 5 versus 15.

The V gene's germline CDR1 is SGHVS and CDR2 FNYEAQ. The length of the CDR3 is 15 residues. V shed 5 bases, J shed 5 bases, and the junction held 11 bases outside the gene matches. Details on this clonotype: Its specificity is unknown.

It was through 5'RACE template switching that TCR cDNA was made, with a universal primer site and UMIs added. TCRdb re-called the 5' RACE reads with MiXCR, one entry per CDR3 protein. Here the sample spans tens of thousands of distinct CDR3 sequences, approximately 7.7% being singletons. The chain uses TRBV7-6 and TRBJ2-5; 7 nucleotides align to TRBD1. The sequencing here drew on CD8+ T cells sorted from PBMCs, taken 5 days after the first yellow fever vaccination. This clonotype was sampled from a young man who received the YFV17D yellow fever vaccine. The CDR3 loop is CASSPTGRYSETQYF. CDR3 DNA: TGTGCCAGCAGCCCGACAGGGCGCTATTCGGAGACCCAGTACTTC.